This T cell receptor beta chain was recorded in a study of CD8 T cells in ankylosing spondylitis. The V gene lost 0 bases and the J gene lost 1 base, with 7 bases spanning the gap. The CDR3 sequence is 13 residues long. The germline CDR1 and CDR2 sequences are DFQATT and SNEGSKA (reference sequence). Regarding the study as a whole: Several highly homologous variants made up a TCR beta motif, and this motif appeared characteristic of ankylosing spondylitis blood. Disease-linked clones proved CD8+ and comparatively uncommon in peripheral blood.

TCRdb re-called the 5' RACE reads through MiXCR, storing one row per CDR3 protein. Of approximately 340,000 distinct CDR3 sequences detected, 14% to 15% appear once; the ten largest clones hold about 1.1%. A word on this clonotype: Its antigen remains unknown.

The clonotype originates from a male donor with ankylosing spondylitis or in good health (not recorded which). Sequences were obtained from blood, either unsorted or a sorted T cell fraction (not recorded which). J is TRBJ2-7 and V is TRBV20-1; D unclear. CDR3 amino acids: CSARDSGSYEQYF. The DNA for the CDR3 is TGCAGTGCTAGAGATTCGGGTTCCTACGAGCAGTACTTC.